These T cell receptor beta chains were read from a single sample in a study of T cells in Graves' hyperthyroidism and ophthalmopathy. TCRdb re-called the multiplex PCR reads through MiXCR, storing one row per CDR3 protein. The sample contains more than 550,000 distinct CDR3 sequences, 18% of which appear only once. The sample consisted of blood. These TCRs come from a woman aged 45-59 years with Graves' hyperthyroidism that later progressed to Graves' ophthalmopathy. Both conserved end residues are part of each CDR3. A D gene is named only where the DNA matches it firmly. Expanded clones are given a class, and other clones once, few, many or no size at all.

TRBV3-1	-	TRBJ2-1	many	14	CASSQVAGSDEQFF	TGTGCCAGCAGCCAAGTCGCAGGGAGCGATGAGCAGTTCTTC
TRBV27	TRBD1	TRBJ2-5	-	14	CASSLRDSPRTQYF	TGTGCCAGCAGTTTACGGGACAGCCCCAGGACCCAGTACTTC
TRBV10-3	-	TRBJ1-5	many	15	CAISVLGGANQPQHF	TGTGCCATCAGTGTGTTGGGGGGAGCCAATCAGCCCCAGCATTTT
TRBV7-7	-	TRBJ2-1	-	13	CASSTTRTNEQFF	TGTGCTAGCAGCACGACCCGTACGAATGAGCAGTTCTTC
TRBV20-1	-	TRBJ1-4	few	14	CSARGQGSAEKLFF	TGCAGTGCTAGAGGGCAGGGAAGCGCTGAAAAACTGTTTTTT
TRBV13	-	TRBJ2-1	many	14	CASSLGSGYTEQFF	TGTGCCAGCAGCTTAGGGTCTGGGTACACTGAGCAGTTCTTC
TRBV29-1	-	TRBJ1-2	-	12	CSVEDRSYGYTF	TGCAGCGTTGAAGATCGATCCTATGGCTACACCTTC
TRBV2	-	TRBJ1-5	-	15	CASSDQPGRNQPQHF	TGTGCCAGCAGTGACCAGCCCGGCCGTAATCAGCCCCAGCATTTT
TRBV20-1	-	TRBJ2-7	many	12	CSARQDSYEQYF	TGCAGTGCGCGACAGGACTCCTACGAGCAGTACTTC
TRBV15	-	TRBJ2-7	few	12	CATGDTYYEQYF	TGTGCCACGGGGGACACCTACTACGAGCAGTACTTC
TRBV18	TRBD2	TRBJ2-3	few	15	CATKRLAGVPDTQYF	TGTGCCACCAAGAGACTAGCGGGGGTTCCAGATACGCAGTATTTT